Following are 17 T cell receptor beta chains from one sample sequenced in a study of CD8 T cells in Susac syndrome. Random-hexamer reverse transcription was applied to roughly 0.5 to 1 ug RNA. TCRdb recomputed calls from the immunoSEQ multiplex PCR reads with MiXCR, one row per CDR3 protein. The sample gives more than 85,000 distinct CDR3 sequences, just under 95% of which show up once; 0.3% to 0.35% is in the top ten. Specimen: CD4+ T cells from PBMCs. All receptors derive from a human donor with Susac syndrome.

The chain is built from TRBV28 and TRBJ1-5, with 9 bases fitting TRBD1. The CDR3 loop spans 17 amino acids. V dropped 1 base and J dropped 2; count of bases not matched to a gene: 6. CDR1 is MDHEN and CDR2 is SYDVKM in the germline V gene. CDR3 region: CASSLSPDRGGNQPQHF. CDR3 in DNA: TGTGCCAGCAGTTTATCTCCGGACAGGGGAGGCAATCAGCCCCAGCATTTT.

The gene calls are TRBV9 and TRBJ2-3; possible D gene TRBD2, 7 bases. The germline V gene encodes CDR1 SGDLS and CDR2 YYNGEE. V lost 2 bases to trimming and J lost 3 bases, with 16 bases between them. This CDR3 spans 16 amino acids. Here the CDR3 DNA reads TGTGCCAGCAGCGTTACCGACGGGGGGCGTACAGATACGCAGTATTTT. Encoded protein: CASSVTDGGRTDTQYF.

The rearrangement joins TRBV12-3 or TRBV12-4 to TRBJ1-2; D may be TRBD1 (6 bases). Trimming stripped 7 bases from V and 5 bases from J, with 11 bases between. The CDR3 runs 12 residues. The CDR3 here is CASTDSRYGYTF. The CDR3 bases are TGTGCCAGCACGGACAGCCGATATGGCTACACCTTC.

The sample holds one count of this clonotype. V is TRBV20-1 and J is TRBJ2-5; 10 nucleotides match TRBD1. The CDR3 has 13 amino acids. Per the germline V gene, CDR1 is DFQATT and CDR2 is SNEGSKA (reference sequence). V lost 6 bases and J lost 3; bases outside the gene matches: 4. The CDR3, as DNA: TGCAGTGCCCTGACAGGGGGCGAAGAGACCCAGTACTTC. Translation gives CSALTGGEETQYF.

The rearrangement joins TRBV3-1 to TRBJ2-1; 8 nucleotides align to TRBD2. With V trimmed by 1 base and J by 8 bases, 10 bases remained unmatched. Germline CDR1 and CDR2: LGHDT and YNNKEL (reference sequence). This CDR3 contains 16 residues. The CDR3 sequence is CASSQVAGGLGDEQFF. CDR3 nucleotide sequence: TGTGCCAGCAGCCAAGTGGCGGGGGGACTCGGGGATGAGCAGTTCTTC.

The V and J genes are TRBV7-2 and TRBJ2-1, with 12 bases that match TRBD2. From germline, CDR1 is SGHTA and CDR2 FQGNSA. V was pared by 7 bases and J by 9 bases, with 7 bases of the junction left unmatched. The CDR3 length is 14 residues. This CDR3 reads CASTELAGGAEQFF. In DNA form, the CDR3 reads TGTGCCAGCACCGAACTAGCGGGGGGTGCTGAGCAGTTCTTC.

The chain has TRBV4-1 and TRBJ1-5; possibly TRBD1 for D (5 bases). Trimming shortened V by 1 base and J by 7 bases, and 14 bases separated the two germline ends. Germline-derived CDR1 and CDR2 are MGHRA and YSYEKL. The CDR3 runs 15 residues. The chain's CDR3 is CASSQGGGTGQPQHF. Written as DNA, the CDR3 is TGCGCCAGCAGCCAAGGGGGAGGGACTGGCCAGCCCCAGCATTTT.

This clonotype was seen a handful of times. The chain combines TRBV12-3 or TRBV12-4 with TRBJ1-1; 7 positions match TRBD1. The CDR3 loop spans 13 amino acids. Trimming took 6 bases from V and 5 from J; bases not matched to a gene: 6. CDR3 amino acids: CASRKTGNTEAFF. The CDR3 nucleotides read TGTGCCAGCAGGAAGACAGGGAATACTGAAGCTTTCTTT.

The rearrangement joins TRBV20-1 to TRBJ2-5; no clear D gene. V lost 7 bases to trimming and J lost 2 bases, with 8 bases between them. Germline CDR1 and CDR2: DFQATT and SNEGSKA (reference sequence). The CDR3 contains 11 residues. The CDR3 here is CSGSGQETQYF. In nucleotides, the CDR3 is TGCAGTGGGTCCGGACAAGAGACCCAGTACTTC.

The chain recombines TRBV20-1 with TRBJ2-7; D remains ambiguous. The CDR3 runs 11 residues. Germline loops: CDR1 DFQATT, CDR2 SNEGSKA (reference sequence). Trimming removed 3 bases from V and 4 bases from J, with 7 bases in between. The CDR3 protein is CSASRHYEQYF. The CDR3 coding sequence is TGCAGTGCTAGTCGACATTACGAGCAGTACTTC.

This clonotype was detected once. The CDR3 sequence: CASSLNAGTDTQYF. Written as DNA, the CDR3 is TGTGCCAGCAGCTTAAACGCCGGCACAGATACGCAGTATTTT. V usage is TRBV7-2 and J usage is TRBJ2-3, with D hard to call. Germline V gene sequence: CDR1 SGHTA, CDR2 FQGNSA. The CDR3 runs 14 residues. Trimming took 2 bases from V and 1 from J, leaving 7 bases between them.

This chain links TRBV28 with TRBJ2-7, with 11 bases identical to TRBD2. J was trimmed by 2 bases and V by 7 bases; bases with no gene match: 4. This CDR3 contains 14 residues. Germline CDR1 is MDHEN and CDR2 is SYDVKM. CDR3 in amino acids: CASKGTSGTYEQYF. The CDR3, as DNA: TGTGCCAGCAAGGGGACTAGCGGAACCTACGAGCAGTACTTC.

This chain joins TRBV7-2 and TRBJ1-1; the D gene is possibly TRBD1 (5 bases). CDR1 SGHTA and CDR2 FQGNSA come from the germline V gene. V was clipped by 4 bases and J by 1 base, with 10 bases between them. There are 14 residues in the CDR3. CDR3 DNA sequence: TGTGCCAGCAGCTCTGATGGACAGAACACTGAAGCTTTCTTT. Its protein is CASSSDGQNTEAFF. Combining the CDR3 with reference TRBV7-2 and TRBJ1-1 gives the whole variable domain GAGVSQSPSNKVTEKGKDVELRCDPISGHTALYWYRQSLGQGLEFLIYFQGNSAPDKSGLPSDRFSAERTGGSVSTLTIQRTQQEDSAVYLCASSSDGQNTEAFFGQGTRLTVV.

This chain connects TRBV5-1 to TRBJ1-5; perhaps TRBD1 as D (5 bases). V dropped 4 bases and J dropped 7 bases, with 18 bases sitting between them. This CDR3 has 15 residues. CDR1 and CDR2 (germline): SGHRS, YFSETQ. CDR3 amino acids: CASSPDRGKMQPQHF. Written as DNA, the CDR3 is TGCGCCAGCAGCCCCGACCGGGGGAAAATGCAGCCCCAGCATTTT.

This sequence joins TRBV7-9 and TRBJ2-3; 9 bases match TRBD2. The J segment lost 1 base and the V segment lost 1 base, leaving 12 bases of the junction unmatched. CDR1 is SEHNR, CDR2 FQNEAQ, per germline (reference sequence). This CDR3 comprises 19 residues. The CDR3 loop reads CASSLDPGLAASRTDTQYF. In nucleotides, the CDR3 is TGTGCCAGCAGCTTAGATCCGGGACTAGCAGCCAGTCGCACAGATACGCAGTATTTT.

The chain is built from TRBV12-3 or TRBV12-4 and TRBJ1-3; unclear D gene. The CDR3 runs to 14 residues. Trimming left V 1 base short and J 0 bases short, with 4 bases between. The CDR3 nucleotides read TGTGCCAGCAGTTTAGGGGCCTCTGGAAACACCATATATTTT. Translating gives CASSLGASGNTIYF.

The CDR3 DNA sequence: TGTGCCAGCAGTGAAGCCAGCACGTTCCAAGAGACCCAGTACTTC. Protein sequence: CASSEASTFQETQYF. The chain links TRBV2 to TRBJ2-5; D remains unclear. Germline-derived CDR1 and CDR2 are SNHLY and FYNNEI. There are 15 residues in the CDR3. V dropped 0 bases and J dropped 1 base, with 9 bases sitting between them. The full variable domain, in which reference TRBV2 and TRBJ2-5 provide the parts outside the CDR3, is EPEVTQTPSHQVTQMGQEVILRCVPISNHLYFYWYRQILGQKVEFLVSFYNNEISEKSEIFDDQFSVERPDGSNFTLKIRSTKLEDSAMYFCASSEASTFQETQYFGPGTRLLVL.